These 14 T cell receptor beta chains share one sample of origin, sequenced in a study of cytomegalovirus exposure and HLA in healthy donors. PCR primers comprised 60 Vbeta and 13 Jbeta primers. Clones were read by immunoSEQ multiplex PCR, and TCRdb kept only the in-frame ones, dropping some. The sample yields some 110,000 clones, around four fifths seen once. Source material: PBMCs. The receptors were sampled from a man aged 30-40 years in good health and CMV-seronegative.

The rearrangement uses TRBV28 and TRBJ2-1; 10 bases match TRBD2. The CDR3 is made up of 14 amino acids. From germline, CDR1 is MDHEN and CDR2 SYDVKM. The J segment lost 7 bases and the V segment lost 10 bases, leaving 10 bases of the junction unmatched. The CDR3 region is CATMEPSGRNEQFF. Here the CDR3 DNA reads TGTGCCACCATGGAGCCTAGCGGGAGAAATGAGCAGTTCTTC. The whole variable domain, filled in from reference TRBV28 and TRBJ2-1, reads DVKVTQSSRYLVKRTGEKVFLECVQDMDHENMFWYRQDPGLGLRLIYFSYDVKMKEKGDIPEGYSVSREKKERFSLILESASTNQTSMYLCATMEPSGRNEQFFGPGTRLTVL.

The V and J genes are TRBV7-2 and TRBJ2-5; 8 bases fit TRBD2. Germline V gene data show CDR1 as SGHTA and CDR2 as FQGNSA. The CDR3 is made up of 15 amino acids. The J segment lost 4 bases and the V segment lost 5 bases, leaving 9 bases of the junction unmatched. CDR3 region: CASSHNAGGLETQYF. The CDR3 DNA sequence: TGTGCCAGCAGCCACAACGCGGGGGGCCTAGAGACCCAGTACTTC. Together with reference TRBV7-2 and TRBJ2-5, the CDR3 gives the full variable domain: GAGVSQSPSNKVTEKGKDVELRCDPISGHTALYWYRQSLGQGLEFLIYFQGNSAPDKSGLPSDRFSAERTGGSVSTLTIQRTQQEDSAVYLCASSHNAGGLETQYFGPGTRLLVL.

A few counts support this clone. This same CDR3 is encoded by further DNA sequences in the sample. The chain has TRBV6-1 and TRBJ1-1; no reliable D call. CDR1 is MNHNS, CDR2 SASEGT, per germline. CDR3 length: 13 amino acids. Trimming cost V 2 bases and J 1 base, with 5 bases left between them. The CDR3 here is CASSERGNTEAFF. CDR3 nucleotides: TGTGCCAGCAGTGAACGAGGGAACACTGAAGCTTTCTTT.

V and J are TRBV7-2 and TRBJ2-1; TRBD2 aligns across 12 bases. Germline V gene data show CDR1 as SGHTA and CDR2 as FQGNSA. V shed 5 bases, J shed 5 bases, and the junction held 4 bases outside the gene matches. This CDR3 contains 15 residues. CDR3 sequence reads: CASSPRTSGDNEQFF. As DNA, the CDR3 is TGTGCCAGCAGCCCGAGGACTAGCGGGGACAATGAGCAGTTCTTC.

This chain links TRBV18 with TRBJ2-3, with TRBD2 matching over 10 bases. This CDR3 is 20 amino acids long. From germline, CDR1 is KGHSH and CDR2 LQKENI. V lost 3 bases and J lost 0; bases outside the gene matches: 15. This CDR3 is CASSPKFSSGRGISTDTQYF. The CDR3 DNA reads TGTGCCAGCTCACCTAAGTTTTCAAGCGGGAGGGGAATAAGCACAGATACGCAGTATTTT.

V gene TRBV6-4 combines with J gene TRBJ2-1; D gene ambiguous. CDR3 length equals 15 residues. V dropped 2 bases and J dropped 0 bases, with 8 bases sitting between them. CDR1 and CDR2 from the germline V gene are MRHNA and SNTAGT. The CDR3 region has the DNA TGTGCCAGCAGTGACGGCGGAAACTCCTACAATGAGCAGTTCTTC. Protein: CASSDGGNSYNEQFF.

For the CDR3, the DNA is TGTGCCAGCAGCTTCACTAGCGGGGGCATGGAGCAGTACTTC. It specifies CASSFTSGGMEQYF. V gene TRBV7-2 combines with J gene TRBJ2-7, with 11 bases identical to TRBD2. The CDR3 is made up of 14 amino acids. Germline lookup yields CDR1 SGHTA and CDR2 FQGNSA. V shed 3 bases, J shed 7 bases, and the junction held 5 bases outside the gene matches.

The chain couples TRBV18 to TRBJ2-1; 9 positions agree with TRBD2. The CDR3 has 16 residues. Germline V gives CDR1 KGHSH, CDR2 LQKENI. V trimming: 6 bases; J trimming: 8 bases; junction bases outside the gene matches: 14. The CDR3 loop is CASSHTLAGKPYEQFF. CDR3 nucleotides: TGTGCCAGCTCCCACACCCTAGCGGGAAAACCCTATGAGCAGTTCTTC.

The CDR3 sequence is CASRTRGLVNTEAFF. Written as DNA, the CDR3 is TGTGCCAGCAGAACCAGGGGGCTGGTGAACACTGAAGCTTTCTTT. The rearrangement uses TRBV6-5 and TRBJ1-1; 8 nucleotides agree with TRBD1. This CDR3 is 15 amino acids long. Germline V CDR1 and CDR2: MNHEY, SVGAGI. V gave up 6 bases and J gave up 0 bases; unmatched junction bases: 6.

This chain links TRBV10-1 with TRBJ2-3; the match to TRBD2 covers 15 bases. V was pared by 8 bases and J by 6 bases, with 0 bases of the junction left unmatched. This CDR3 has 13 amino acids. Germline V gene lookup returns CDR1 WNHNN and CDR2 SYGVQD (reference sequence). In nucleotides, the CDR3 is TGCGCCAGCGGACTAGCGGGAGGGGATACGCAGTATTTT. Protein: CASGLAGGDTQYF.

V and J are TRBV29-1 and TRBJ1-2, with TRBD1 matching 9 bases. CDR3 length: 15 amino acids. The germline V gene encodes CDR1 SQVTM and CDR2 ANQGSEA. V shed 5 bases, J shed 5 bases, and the junction held 12 bases outside the gene matches. CDR3 loop: CSVPGTGPSCYGYTF. CDR3 DNA: TGCAGCGTTCCCGGGACAGGGCCTTCTTGTTATGGCTACACCTTC.

The rearrangement uses TRBV21-1 and TRBJ2-3; the table assigns TRBD1, which was not confirmed against the DNA. TRBV21-1 is tagged as a pseudogene. The CDR3 totals 16 residues. The CDR3 here is CASSPRTGIGPDTQYF. The CDR3 DNA reads TGTGCCAGCAGCCCTCGGACAGGGATAGGGCCAGATACGCAGTATTTT.

V usage is TRBV10-1 and J usage is TRBJ2-3; D uncertain. Germline CDR1 WNHNN, CDR2 SYGVQD (reference sequence). The CDR3 spans 15 residues. V was trimmed by 0 bases and J by 0 bases, leaving 7 bases between them. The CDR3 DNA is TGCGCCAGCAGTGAGTCAACTAAGAGCACAGATACGCAGTATTTT. Translated: CASSESTKSTDTQYF.

The V and J genes are TRBV6-5 and TRBJ1-1; D is undetermined. CDR1 is MNHEY, CDR2 SVGAGI, per germline. The CDR3 consists of 11 residues. V lost 2 bases and J lost 4, with 2 bases in between. The CDR3 DNA follows: TGTGCCAGCAGTTACCGCACTGAAGCTTTCTTT. Translated, it gives CASSYRTEAFF.